This paragraph covers one TCR beta chain sequence. These data belong to a study of control samples from healthy donors and cancer patients. J lost 5 bases, V lost 7 bases, and 8 bases had no gene match. CDR1 and CDR2 (germline): KGHDR, SFDVKD. This CDR3 is built from 15 residues. Measured with immunoSEQ multiplex PCR; TCRdb has only the in-frame clones, and not every one. The repertoire includes about 61,000 clones, around 91% of them detected once, and around 5.4% sits in the top ten. The sequencing input was PBMCs. This TCR derives from a man aged 55 to 69 with colorectal cancer. The chain combines TRBV24-1 with TRBJ1-1; 11 bases are shared with TRBD1. The CDR3 DNA sequence: TGTGCCACCAGAGGGACAGGGGGATTAAAGACTGAAGCTTTCTTT. Its translation: CATRGTGGLKTEAFF.